This T cell receptor (beta chain) was recorded in a study of response to subunit inactivated influenza vaccine (dated by TCRdb to the late 2010s). Study-wide context: Deep quantitative T cell receptor repertoire profiling was used in the study to track responses to a trivalent subunit inactivated influenza vaccine.

Points the paper makes about the study in general: It was suggested by the authors that each seasonal influenza vaccination may recruit only a limited number of new T cells.

With respect to this clonotype: Its antigen remains unidentified. No per-base quality is available; no much larger clone lies one base away.

According to the germline V gene, CDR1 reads MDHEN and CDR2 reads SYDVKM. CDR3 length: 14 amino acids, cysteine to phenylalanine. The sequence is cut down to CDR3 DNA, 42 bases in frame from base 1. The junction carries 12 bases between V and J, which are trimmed by 6 bases and 4 bases respectively. The library was prepared using RT-PCR. These reads were obtained on an Illumina HiSeq 2500. TCRdb itself trimmed the public reads at Q25 with fastp, ran MiXCR and retained productive beta chains. For every CDR3 protein sequence, its rows merge into one entry that carries the most common genes and DNA. The sample records 500,000 to 750,000 distinct CDR3 sequences, 11% to 15% of which are singletons. The ten top clones hold around 10% of the sample.

The sequence derives from a middle-aged man who received an inactivated influenza vaccine. Donor details come from another sample of the same person, matched by shared clones. Sample: PBMCs from blood, taken approximately 12 days after vaccination. The chain is made from TRBV28 and TRBJ1-4; no D gene can be assigned with confidence. The DNA sequence is given as TGTGCCAGCAGGGTCCCCCGGGGTAATGAAAAACTGTTTTTT. Its amino acids are CASRVPRGNEKLFF.